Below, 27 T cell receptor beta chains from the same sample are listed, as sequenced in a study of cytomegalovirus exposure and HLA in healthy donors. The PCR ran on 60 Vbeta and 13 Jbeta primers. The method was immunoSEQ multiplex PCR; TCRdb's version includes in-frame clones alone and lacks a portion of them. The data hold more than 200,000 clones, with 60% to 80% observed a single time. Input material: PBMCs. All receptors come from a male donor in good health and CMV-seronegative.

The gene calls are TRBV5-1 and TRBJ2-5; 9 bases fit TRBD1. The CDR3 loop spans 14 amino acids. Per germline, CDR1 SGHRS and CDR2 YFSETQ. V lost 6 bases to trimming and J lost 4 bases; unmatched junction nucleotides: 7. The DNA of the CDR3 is TGCGCCAGCACGGGACAGGGAGGAGCAGAGACCCAGTACTTC. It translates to CASTGQGGAETQYF.

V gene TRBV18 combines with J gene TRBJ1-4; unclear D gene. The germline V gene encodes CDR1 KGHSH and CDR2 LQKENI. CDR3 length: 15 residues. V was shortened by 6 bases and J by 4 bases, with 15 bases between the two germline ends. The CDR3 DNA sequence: TGTGCCAGCTCCTTCGAAAGAGGTTTTAATGAAAAACTGTTTTTT. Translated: CASSFERGFNEKLFF.

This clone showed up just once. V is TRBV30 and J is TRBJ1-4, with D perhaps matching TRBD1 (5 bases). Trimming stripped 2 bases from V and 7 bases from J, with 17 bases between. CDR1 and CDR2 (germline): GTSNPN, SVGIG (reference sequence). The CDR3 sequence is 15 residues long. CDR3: CAWSTQGGAFEKLFF. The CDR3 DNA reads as TGTGCCTGGAGTACCCAGGGAGGGGCTTTTGAAAAACTGTTTTTT. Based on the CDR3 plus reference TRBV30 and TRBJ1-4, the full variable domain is SQTIHQWPATLVQPVGSPLSLECTVEGTSNPNLYWYRQAAGRGLQLLFYSVGIGQISSEVPQNLSASRPQDRQFILSSKKLLLSDSGFYLCAWSTQGGAFEKLFFGSGTQLSVL.

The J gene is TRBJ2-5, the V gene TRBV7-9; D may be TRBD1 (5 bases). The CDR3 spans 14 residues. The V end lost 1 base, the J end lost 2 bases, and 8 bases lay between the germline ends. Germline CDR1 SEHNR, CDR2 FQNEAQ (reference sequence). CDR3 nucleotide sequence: TGTGCCAGCAGCTTAGGGTCAGGGCAAGAGACCCAGTACTTC. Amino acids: CASSLGSGQETQYF.

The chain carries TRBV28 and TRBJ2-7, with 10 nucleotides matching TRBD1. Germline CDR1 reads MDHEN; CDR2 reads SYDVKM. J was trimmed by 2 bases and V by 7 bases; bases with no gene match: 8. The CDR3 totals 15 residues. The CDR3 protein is CASTASGTGAYEQYF. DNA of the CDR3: TGTGCCAGCACCGCCTCCGGGACAGGGGCCTACGAGCAGTACTTC.

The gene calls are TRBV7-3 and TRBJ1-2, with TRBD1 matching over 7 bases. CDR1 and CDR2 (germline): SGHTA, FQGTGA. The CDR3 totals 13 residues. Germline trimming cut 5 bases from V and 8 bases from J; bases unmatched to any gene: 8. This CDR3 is CASSPQGDGGYTF. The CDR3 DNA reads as TGTGCCAGCAGCCCCCAGGGGGATGGGGGCTACACCTTC.

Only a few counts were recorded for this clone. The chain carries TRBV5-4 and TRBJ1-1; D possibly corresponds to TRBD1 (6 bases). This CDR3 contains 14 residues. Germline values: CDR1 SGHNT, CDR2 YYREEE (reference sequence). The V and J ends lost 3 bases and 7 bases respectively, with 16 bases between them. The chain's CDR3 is CASSSPGTGIEAFF. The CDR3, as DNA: TGTGCCAGCAGCTCTCCTGGAACAGGGATTGAAGCTTTCTTT.

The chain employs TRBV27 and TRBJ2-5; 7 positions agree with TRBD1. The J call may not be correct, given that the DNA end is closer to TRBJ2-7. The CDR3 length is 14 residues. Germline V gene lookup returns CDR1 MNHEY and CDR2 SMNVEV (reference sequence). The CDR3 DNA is TGTGCCACCTTTAGGGACAGTGAGTTCAGCGAGCAGTACTTC. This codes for CATFRDSEFSEQYF.

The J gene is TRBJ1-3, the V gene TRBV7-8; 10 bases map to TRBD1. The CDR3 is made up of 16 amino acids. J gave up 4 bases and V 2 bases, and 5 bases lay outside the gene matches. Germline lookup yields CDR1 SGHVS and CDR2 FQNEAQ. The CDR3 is CASSLQGTGVGNTIYF. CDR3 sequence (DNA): TGTGCCAGCAGCTTACAAGGGACAGGGGTCGGAAACACCATATATTTT.

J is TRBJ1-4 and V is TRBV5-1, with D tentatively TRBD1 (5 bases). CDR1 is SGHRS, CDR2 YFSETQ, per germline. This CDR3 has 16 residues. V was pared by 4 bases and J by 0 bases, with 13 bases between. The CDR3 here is CASSRGHPSTNEKLFF. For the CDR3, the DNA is TGCGCCAGCAGCCGTGGACATCCCTCAACTAATGAAAAACTGTTTTTT.

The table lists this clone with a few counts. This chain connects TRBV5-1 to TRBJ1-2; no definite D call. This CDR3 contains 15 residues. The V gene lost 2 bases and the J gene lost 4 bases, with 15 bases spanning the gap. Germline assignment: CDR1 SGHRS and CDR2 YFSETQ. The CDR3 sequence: CASSLEPGRGYGYTF. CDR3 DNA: TGCGCCAGCAGCTTAGAACCGGGTCGCGGCTATGGCTACACCTTC.

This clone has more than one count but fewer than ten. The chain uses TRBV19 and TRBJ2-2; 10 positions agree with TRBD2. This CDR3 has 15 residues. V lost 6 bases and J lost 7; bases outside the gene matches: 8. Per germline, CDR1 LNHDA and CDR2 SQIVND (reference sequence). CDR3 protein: CASRHLAGGGGELFF. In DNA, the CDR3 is TGTGCCAGTAGGCATTTAGCGGGGGGAGGCGGGGAGCTGTTTTTT. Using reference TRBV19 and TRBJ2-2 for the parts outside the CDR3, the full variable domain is DGGITQSPKYLFRKEGQNVTLSCEQNLNHDAMYWYRQDPGQGLRLIYYSQIVNDFQKGDIAEGYSVSREKKESFPLTVTSAQKNPTAFYLCASRHLAGGGGELFFGEGSRLTVL.

In DNA, the CDR3 is TGCGCCAGCAGTGCTCCTCCGGGCTACGAGCAGTACTTC. It translates to CASSAPPGYEQYF. The chain has TRBV10-2 and TRBJ2-7; D unresolved. Deletions cut 4 bases from V and 3 bases from J, with 10 bases between. There are 13 residues in the CDR3. The germline CDR1 and CDR2 sequences are WSHSY and SAAADI.

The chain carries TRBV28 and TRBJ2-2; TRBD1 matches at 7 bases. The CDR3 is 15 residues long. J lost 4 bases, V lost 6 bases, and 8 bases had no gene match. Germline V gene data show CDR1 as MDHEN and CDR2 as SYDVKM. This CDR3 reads CASSLDRVSTGELFF. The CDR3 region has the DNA TGTGCCAGCAGCCTCGACAGGGTCAGCACCGGGGAGCTGTTTTTT.

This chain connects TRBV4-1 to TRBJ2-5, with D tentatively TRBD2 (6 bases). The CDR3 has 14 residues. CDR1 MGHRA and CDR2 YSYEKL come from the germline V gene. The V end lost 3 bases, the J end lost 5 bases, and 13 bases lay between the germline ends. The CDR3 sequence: CASSHPRAGETQYF. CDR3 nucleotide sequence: TGCGCCAGCAGCCACCCTCGGGCGGGGGAGACCCAGTACTTC.

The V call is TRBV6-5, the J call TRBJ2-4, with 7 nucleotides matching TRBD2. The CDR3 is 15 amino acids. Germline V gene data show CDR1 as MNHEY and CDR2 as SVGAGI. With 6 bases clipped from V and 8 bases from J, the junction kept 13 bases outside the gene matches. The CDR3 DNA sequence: TGTGCCAGCAGCCTCATTGGGGGGGGAATGGACATTCAGTACTTC. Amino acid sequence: CASSLIGGGMDIQYF.

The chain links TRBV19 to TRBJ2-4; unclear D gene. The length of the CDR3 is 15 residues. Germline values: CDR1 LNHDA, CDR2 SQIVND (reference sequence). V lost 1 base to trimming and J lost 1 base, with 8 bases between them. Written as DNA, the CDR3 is TGTGCCAGTAGTATAGTCGTATCGGCCAAAAACATTCAGTACTTC. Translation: CASSIVVSAKNIQYF.

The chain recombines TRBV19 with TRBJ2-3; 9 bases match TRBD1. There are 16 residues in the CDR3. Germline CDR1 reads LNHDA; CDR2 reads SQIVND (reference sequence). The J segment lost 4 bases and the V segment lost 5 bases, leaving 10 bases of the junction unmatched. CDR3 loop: CASSLSRDRVSDTQYF. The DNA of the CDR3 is TGTGCCAGTAGTCTGAGTCGGGACAGGGTGTCAGATACGCAGTATTTT.

This chain's CDR3 is CASEGQGGPQHF. CDR3 DNA sequence: TGTGCCAGTGAGGGACAGGGCGGACCCCAGCATTTT. This sequence joins TRBV19 and TRBJ1-5, with 9 bases aligning to TRBD1. Germline V gives CDR1 LNHDA, CDR2 SQIVND (reference sequence). Trimming took 8 bases from V and 10 from J; bases not matched to a gene: 6. CDR3 length: 12 amino acids.

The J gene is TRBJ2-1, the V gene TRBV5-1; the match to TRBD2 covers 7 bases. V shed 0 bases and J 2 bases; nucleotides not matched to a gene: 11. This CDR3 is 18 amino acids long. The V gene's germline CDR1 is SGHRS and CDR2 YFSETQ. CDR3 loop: CASSLGLLSGTTYNEQFF. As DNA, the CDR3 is TGCGCCAGCAGCTTGGGGCTCTTATCCGGGACTACCTACAATGAGCAGTTCTTC.

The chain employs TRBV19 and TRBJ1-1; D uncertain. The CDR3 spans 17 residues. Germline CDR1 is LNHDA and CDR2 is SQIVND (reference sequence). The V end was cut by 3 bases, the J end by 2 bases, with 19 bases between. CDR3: CASSILIEPLLNTEAFF. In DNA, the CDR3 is TGTGCCAGTAGTATTTTGATCGAACCCCTATTAAACACTGAAGCTTTCTTT.

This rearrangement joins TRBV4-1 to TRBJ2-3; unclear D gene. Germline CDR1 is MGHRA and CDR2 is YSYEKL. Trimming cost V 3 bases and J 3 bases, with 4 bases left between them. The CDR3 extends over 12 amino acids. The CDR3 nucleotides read TGCGCCAGCAGCCAGGCTACAGATACGCAGTATTTT. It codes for CASSQATDTQYF.

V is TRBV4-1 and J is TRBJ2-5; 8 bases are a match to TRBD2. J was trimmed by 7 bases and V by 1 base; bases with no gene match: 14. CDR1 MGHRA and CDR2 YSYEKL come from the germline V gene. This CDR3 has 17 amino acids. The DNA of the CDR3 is TGCGCCAGCAGCCAAGTTAAGGTAGCGGGGAGGATAGGGACCCAGTACTTC. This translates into CASSQVKVAGRIGTQYF.

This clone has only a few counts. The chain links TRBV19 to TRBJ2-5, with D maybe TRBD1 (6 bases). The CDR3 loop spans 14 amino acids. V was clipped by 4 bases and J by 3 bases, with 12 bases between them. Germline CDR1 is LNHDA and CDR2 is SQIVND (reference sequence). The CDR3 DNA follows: TGTGCCAGTAGTACAGGGGCTCTGGAAGAGACCCAGTACTTC. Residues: CASSTGALEETQYF.

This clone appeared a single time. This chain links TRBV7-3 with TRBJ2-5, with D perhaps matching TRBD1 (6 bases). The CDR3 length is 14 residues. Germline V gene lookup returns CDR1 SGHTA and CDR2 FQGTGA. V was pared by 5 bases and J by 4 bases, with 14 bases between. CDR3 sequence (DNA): TGTGCCAGCAGCCCAAACCCGGACAGAGAGACCCAGTACTTC. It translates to CASSPNPDRETQYF.

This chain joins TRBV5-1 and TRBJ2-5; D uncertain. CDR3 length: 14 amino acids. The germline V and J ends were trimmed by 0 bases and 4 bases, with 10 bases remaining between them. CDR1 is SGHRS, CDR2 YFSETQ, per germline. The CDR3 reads CASSLADGPETQYF. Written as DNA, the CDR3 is TGCGCCAGCAGCTTGGCGGATGGGCCAGAGACCCAGTACTTC.

The chain's CDR3 is CASPGLEGDEQFF. The CDR3 bases are TGTGCCAGCCCTGGACTAGAAGGGGATGAGCAGTTCTTC. The V and J genes are TRBV2 and TRBJ2-1; 7 nucleotides line up with TRBD2. Germline CDR1 SNHLY, CDR2 FYNNEI. Trimming at V came to 8 bases and at J to 8 bases, leaving 9 bases not matched to a gene. The CDR3 sequence is 13 residues long. The full variable domain, with the rest looked up from reference TRBV2 and TRBJ2-1, is EPEVTQTPSHQVTQMGQEVILRCVPISNHLYFYWYRQILGQKVEFLVSFYNNEISEKSEIFDDQFSVERPDGSNFTLKIRSTKLEDSAMYFCASPGLEGDEQFFGPGTRLTVL.